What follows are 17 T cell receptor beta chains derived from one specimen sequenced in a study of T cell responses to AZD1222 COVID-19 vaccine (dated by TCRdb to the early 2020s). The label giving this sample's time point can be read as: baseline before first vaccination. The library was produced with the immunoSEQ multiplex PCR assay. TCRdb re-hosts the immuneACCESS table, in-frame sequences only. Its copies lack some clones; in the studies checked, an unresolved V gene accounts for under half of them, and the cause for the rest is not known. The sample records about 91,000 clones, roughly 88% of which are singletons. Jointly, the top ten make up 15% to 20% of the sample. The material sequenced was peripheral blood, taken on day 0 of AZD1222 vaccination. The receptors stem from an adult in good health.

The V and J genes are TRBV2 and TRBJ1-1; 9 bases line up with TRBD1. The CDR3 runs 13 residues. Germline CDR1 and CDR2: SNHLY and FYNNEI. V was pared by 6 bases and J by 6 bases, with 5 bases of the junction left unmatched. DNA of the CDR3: TGTGCCAGCAGGCTACAGGGGGCCTCTGAAGCTTTCTTT. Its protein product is CASRLQGASEAFF.

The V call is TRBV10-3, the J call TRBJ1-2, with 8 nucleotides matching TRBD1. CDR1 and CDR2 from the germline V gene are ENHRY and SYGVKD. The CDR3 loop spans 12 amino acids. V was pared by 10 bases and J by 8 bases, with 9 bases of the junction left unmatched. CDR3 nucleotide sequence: TGTGCCACCGATCCTGGACAGGGCGGCTACACCTTC. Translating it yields CATDPGQGGYTF.

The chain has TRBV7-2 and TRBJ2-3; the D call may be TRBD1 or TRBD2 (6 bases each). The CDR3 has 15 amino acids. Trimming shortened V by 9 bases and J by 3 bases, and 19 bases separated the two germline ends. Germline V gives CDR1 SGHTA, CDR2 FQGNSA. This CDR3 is CASRKGGLLTDTQYF. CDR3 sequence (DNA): TGTGCCAGTAGAAAGGGGGGACTCCTTACAGATACGCAGTATTTT.

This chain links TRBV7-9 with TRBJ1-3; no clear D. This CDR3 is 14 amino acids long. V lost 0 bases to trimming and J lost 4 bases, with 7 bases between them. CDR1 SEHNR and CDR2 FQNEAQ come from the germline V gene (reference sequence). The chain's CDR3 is CASSLAGFGNTIYF. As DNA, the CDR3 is TGTGCCAGCAGCTTAGCAGGGTTCGGAAACACCATATATTTT.

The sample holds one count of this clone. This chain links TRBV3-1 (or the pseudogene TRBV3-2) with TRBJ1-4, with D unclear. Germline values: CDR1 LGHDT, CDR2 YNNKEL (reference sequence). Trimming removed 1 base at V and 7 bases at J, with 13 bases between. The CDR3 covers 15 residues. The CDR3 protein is CASSQVGADPEKLFF. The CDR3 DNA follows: TGTGCCAGCAGCCAAGTAGGAGCGGACCCTGAAAAACTGTTTTTT.

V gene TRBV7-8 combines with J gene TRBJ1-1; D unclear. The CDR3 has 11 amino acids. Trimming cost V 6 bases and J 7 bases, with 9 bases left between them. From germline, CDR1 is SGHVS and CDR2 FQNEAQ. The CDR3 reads CASRRDGEAFF. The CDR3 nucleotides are TGTGCCAGCAGACGCGACGGTGAAGCTTTCTTT.

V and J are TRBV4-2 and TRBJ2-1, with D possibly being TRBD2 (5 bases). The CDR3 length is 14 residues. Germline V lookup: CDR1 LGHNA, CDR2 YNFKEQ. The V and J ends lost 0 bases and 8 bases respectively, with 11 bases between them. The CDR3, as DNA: TGTGCCAGCAGCCAAGATAATGCGAGGGATGAGCAGTTCTTC. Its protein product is CASSQDNARDEQFF.

CDR3 sequence reads: CASSLVSGPADPNEQFF. The CDR3, as DNA: TGTGCCAGCAGCTTGGTATCCGGCCCCGCGGATCCCAATGAGCAGTTCTTC. V and J are TRBV5-4 and TRBJ2-1, with D unclear. The V gene's germline CDR1 is SGHNT and CDR2 YYREEE (reference sequence). V lost 0 bases and J lost 6, with 19 bases in between. The CDR3 totals 17 residues.

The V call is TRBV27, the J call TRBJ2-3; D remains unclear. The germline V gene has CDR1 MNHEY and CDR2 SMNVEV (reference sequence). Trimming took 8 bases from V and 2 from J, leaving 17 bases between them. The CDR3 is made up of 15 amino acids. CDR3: CASLREGRFTDTQYF. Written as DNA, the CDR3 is TGTGCCAGCCTTAGGGAAGGCCGTTTCACAGATACGCAGTATTTT.

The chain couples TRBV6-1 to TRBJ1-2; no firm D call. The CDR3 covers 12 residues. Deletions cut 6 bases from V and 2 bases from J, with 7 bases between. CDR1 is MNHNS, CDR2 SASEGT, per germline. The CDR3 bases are TGTGCCAGCAGACAAGGGAACTATGGCTACACCTTC. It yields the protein CASRQGNYGYTF.

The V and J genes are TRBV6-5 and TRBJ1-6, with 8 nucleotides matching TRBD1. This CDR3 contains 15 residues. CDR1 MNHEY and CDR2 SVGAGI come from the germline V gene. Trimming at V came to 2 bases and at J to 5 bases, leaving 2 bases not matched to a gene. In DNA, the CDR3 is TGTGCCAGCAGTTACACGACAGGGGATAATTCACCCCTCCACTTT. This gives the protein CASSYTTGDNSPLHF.

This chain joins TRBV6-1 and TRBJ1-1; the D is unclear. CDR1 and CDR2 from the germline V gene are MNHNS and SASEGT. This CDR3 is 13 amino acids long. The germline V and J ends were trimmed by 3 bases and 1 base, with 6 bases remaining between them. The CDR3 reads CASSDGKNTEAFF. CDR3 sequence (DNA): TGTGCCAGCAGTGACGGGAAGAACACTGAAGCTTTCTTT.

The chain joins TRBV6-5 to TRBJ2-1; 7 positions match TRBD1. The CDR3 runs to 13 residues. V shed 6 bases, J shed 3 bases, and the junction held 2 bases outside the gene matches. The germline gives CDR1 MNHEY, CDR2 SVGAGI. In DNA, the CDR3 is TGTGCCAGCAGCCGGGACAGCTACAATGAGCAGTTCTTC. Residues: CASSRDSYNEQFF.

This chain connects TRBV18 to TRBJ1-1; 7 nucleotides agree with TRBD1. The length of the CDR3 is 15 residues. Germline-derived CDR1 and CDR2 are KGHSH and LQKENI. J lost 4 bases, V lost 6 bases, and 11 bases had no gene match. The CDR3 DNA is TGTGCCAGCTCCATCCCCCCAAACAGGGGCACTGAAGCTTTCTTT. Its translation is CASSIPPNRGTEAFF.

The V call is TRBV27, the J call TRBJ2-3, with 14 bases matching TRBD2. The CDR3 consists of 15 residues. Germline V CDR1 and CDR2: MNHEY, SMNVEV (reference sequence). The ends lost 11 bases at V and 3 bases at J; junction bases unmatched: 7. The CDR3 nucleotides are TGTGCCTCGACTAGCGGGGGGGCCGGTACAGATACGCAGTATTTT. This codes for CASTSGGAGTDTQYF.

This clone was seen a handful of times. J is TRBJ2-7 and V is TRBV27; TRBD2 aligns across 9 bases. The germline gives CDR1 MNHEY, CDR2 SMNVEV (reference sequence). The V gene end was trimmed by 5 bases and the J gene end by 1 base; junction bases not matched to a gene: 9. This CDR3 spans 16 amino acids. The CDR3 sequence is CASSLSGSLGSYEQYF. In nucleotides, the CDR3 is TGTGCCAGCAGTCTTAGCGGGAGCCTAGGTTCCTACGAGCAGTACTTC.

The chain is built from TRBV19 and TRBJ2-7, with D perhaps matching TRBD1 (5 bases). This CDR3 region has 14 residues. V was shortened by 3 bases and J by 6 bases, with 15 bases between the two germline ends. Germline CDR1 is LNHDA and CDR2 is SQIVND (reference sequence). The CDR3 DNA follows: TGTGCCAGTAGTATGTCTCAACAGGAAGGCGAGCAGTACTTC. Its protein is CASSMSQQEGEQYF. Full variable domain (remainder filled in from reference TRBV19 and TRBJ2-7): DGGITQSPKYLFRKEGQNVTLSCEQNLNHDAMYWYRQDPGQGLRLIYYSQIVNDFQKGDIAEGYSVSREKKESFPLTVTSAQKNPTAFYLCASSMSQQEGEQYFGPGTRLTVT.